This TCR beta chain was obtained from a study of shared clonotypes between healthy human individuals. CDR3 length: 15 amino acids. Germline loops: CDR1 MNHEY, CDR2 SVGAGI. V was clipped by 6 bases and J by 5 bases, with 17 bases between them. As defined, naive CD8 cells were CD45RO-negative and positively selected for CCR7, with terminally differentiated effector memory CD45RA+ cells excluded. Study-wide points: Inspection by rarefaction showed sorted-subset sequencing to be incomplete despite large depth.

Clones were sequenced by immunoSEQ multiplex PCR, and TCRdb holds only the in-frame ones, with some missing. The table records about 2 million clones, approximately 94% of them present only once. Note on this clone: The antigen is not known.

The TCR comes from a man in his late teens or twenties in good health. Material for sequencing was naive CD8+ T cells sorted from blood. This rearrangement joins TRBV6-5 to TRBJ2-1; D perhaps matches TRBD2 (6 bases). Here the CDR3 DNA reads TGTGCCAGCAGCGGGGGTGAGGGATGGGACAATGAGCAGTTCTTC. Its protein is CASSGGEGWDNEQFF.